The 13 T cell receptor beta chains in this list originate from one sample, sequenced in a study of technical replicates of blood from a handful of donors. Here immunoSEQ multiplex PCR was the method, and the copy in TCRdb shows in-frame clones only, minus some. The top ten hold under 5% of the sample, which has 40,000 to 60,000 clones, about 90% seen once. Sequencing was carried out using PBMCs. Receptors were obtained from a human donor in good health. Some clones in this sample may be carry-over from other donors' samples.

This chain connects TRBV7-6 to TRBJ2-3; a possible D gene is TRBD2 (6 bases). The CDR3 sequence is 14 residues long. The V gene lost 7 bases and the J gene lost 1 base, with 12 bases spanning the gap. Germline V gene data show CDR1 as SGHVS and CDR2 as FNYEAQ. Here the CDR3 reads CASTPRGGTDTQYF. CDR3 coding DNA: TGTGCCAGCACCCCCCGCGGGGGCACAGATACGCAGTATTTT.

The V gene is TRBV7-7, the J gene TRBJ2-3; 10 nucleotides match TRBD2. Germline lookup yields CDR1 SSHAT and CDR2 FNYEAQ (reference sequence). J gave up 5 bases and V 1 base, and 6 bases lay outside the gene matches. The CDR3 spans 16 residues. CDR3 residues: CASSLDPSGSKDTQYF. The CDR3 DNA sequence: TGTGCCAGCAGCTTAGACCCTAGCGGGAGTAAAGATACGCAGTATTTT.

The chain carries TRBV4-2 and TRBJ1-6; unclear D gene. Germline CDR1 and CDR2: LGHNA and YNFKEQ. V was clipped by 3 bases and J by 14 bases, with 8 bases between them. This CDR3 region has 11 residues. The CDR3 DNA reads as TGTGCCAGCAGCCAGTTAGACACCCTCCACTTT. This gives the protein CASSQLDTLHF.

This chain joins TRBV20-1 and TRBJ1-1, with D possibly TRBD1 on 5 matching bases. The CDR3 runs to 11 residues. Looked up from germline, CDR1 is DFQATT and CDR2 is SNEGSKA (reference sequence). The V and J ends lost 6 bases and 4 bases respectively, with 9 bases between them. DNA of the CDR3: TGCAGTGCGGGGGGGAGCACTGAAGCTTTCTTT. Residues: CSAGGSTEAFF.

Here the CDR3 DNA reads TGTGCCAGCAGCTTAGCCAGGGGCAATGGCTACACCTTC. Protein sequence: CASSLARGNGYTF. The gene calls are TRBV7-8 and TRBJ1-2, with a weak D call TRBD1 (6 bases). The CDR3 covers 13 residues. The germline V gene has CDR1 SGHVS and CDR2 FQNEAQ. V lost 0 bases and J 6 bases, leaving 8 bases between the germline ends.

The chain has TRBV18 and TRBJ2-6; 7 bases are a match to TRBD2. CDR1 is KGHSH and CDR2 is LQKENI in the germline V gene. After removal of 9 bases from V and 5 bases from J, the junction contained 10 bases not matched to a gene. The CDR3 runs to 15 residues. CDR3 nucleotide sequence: TGTGCCAGTCCGAGCGGCGGGGGTAGGGCCAACGTCCTGACTTTC. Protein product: CASPSGGGRANVLTF.

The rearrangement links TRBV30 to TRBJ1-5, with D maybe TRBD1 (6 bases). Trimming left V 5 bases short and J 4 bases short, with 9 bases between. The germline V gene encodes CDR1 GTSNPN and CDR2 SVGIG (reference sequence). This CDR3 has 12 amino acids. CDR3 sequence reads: CAWGGANQPQHF. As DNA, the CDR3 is TGTGCCTGGGGGGGGGCGAATCAGCCCCAGCATTTT.

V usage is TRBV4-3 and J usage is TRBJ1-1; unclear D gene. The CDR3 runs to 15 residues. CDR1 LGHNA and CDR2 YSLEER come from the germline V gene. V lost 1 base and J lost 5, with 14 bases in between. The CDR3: CASSQGTPSKTEAFF. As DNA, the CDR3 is TGCGCCAGCAGCCAAGGTACACCGTCCAAAACTGAAGCTTTCTTT.

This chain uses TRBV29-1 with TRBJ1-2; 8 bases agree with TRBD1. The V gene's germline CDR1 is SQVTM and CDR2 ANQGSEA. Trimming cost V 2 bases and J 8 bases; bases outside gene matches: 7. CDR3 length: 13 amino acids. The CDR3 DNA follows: TGCAGCGTTGAAAGAGACAGGGGAGGCGGCTACACCTTC. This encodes CSVERDRGGGYTF.

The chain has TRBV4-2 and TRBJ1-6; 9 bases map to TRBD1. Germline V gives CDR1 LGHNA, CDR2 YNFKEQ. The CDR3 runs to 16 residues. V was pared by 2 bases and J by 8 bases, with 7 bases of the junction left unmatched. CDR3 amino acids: CASSQFPGQGYSPLHF. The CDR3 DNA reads TGTGCCAGCAGCCAATTCCCGGGACAGGGTTATTCACCCCTCCACTTT.

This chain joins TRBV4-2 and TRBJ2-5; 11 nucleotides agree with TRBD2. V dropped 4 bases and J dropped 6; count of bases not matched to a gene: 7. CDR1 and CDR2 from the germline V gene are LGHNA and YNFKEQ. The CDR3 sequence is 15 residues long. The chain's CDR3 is CASSPDSGGVKTQYF. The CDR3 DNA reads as TGTGCCAGCAGCCCTGATAGCGGGGGGGTGAAGACCCAGTACTTC.

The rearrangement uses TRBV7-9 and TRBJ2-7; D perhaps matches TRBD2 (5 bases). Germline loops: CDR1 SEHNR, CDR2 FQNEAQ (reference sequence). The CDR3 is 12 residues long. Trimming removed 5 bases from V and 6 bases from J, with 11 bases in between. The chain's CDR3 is CASSGPAGEQYF. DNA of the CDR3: TGTGCCAGCAGCGGGCCGGCGGGCGAGCAGTACTTC. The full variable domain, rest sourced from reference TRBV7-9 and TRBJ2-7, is DTGVSQNPRHKITKRGQNVTFRCDPISEHNRLYWYRQTLGQGPEFLTYFQNEAQLEKSRLLSDRFSAERPKGSFSTLEIQRTEQGDSAMYLCASSGPAGEQYFGPGTRLTVT.

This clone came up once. CDR3 nucleotide sequence: TGTGCCAGTAGTATAGTAGCGGGGGGACAGACCCAGTACTTC. Its protein product is CASSIVAGGQTQYF. The chain couples TRBV19 to TRBJ2-5, with TRBD2 matching over 10 bases. V trimming: 1 base; J trimming: 6 bases; junction bases outside the gene matches: 2. Looked up from germline, CDR1 is LNHDA and CDR2 is SQIVND (reference sequence). There are 14 residues in the CDR3.